The T cell receptor beta chain described here comes from a study of CD8 T cells in ankylosing spondylitis. CDR3 length equals 13 residues. V gave up 7 bases and J gave up 3 bases, with 9 bases separating them. TCRdb itself ran the 5' RACE reads through MiXCR, one entry per CDR3 protein. The table records roughly 120,000 distinct CDR3 sequences, approximately 14% of them present only once. Sequenced: blood, either unsorted or a sorted T cell fraction (not recorded which). The sequence derives from a female donor with ankylosing spondylitis or in good health (not recorded which). This chain joins TRBV12-3 or TRBV12-4 and TRBJ1-4, with D possibly matching TRBD1 (6 bases). The CDR3 spells CASNYRANEKLFF. The CDR3 DNA follows: TGTGCCAGCAATTACAGGGCTAATGAAAAACTGTTTTTT.